The rows below give T cell receptor beta chains drawn from one sample of a study of cytomegalovirus exposure and HLA in healthy donors. Generated by immunoSEQ multiplex PCR, the TCRdb table keeps only in-frame clones and is missing some. The data hold around 55,000 clones, with approximately 80% observed a single time. Sequencing was done on a sample of PBMCs. The receptors were gathered from a female donor in good health and CMV-seronegative. Each CDR3 is given with its conserved first and last residue. D genes are given only for firm matches. The size field is filled for only some rows; it gives once, few, many or a size class.

>-|TRBJ2-4|TRBV5-1|-
TGCGCCAGCAGCTTGGGGGGGCTAGCCAAAAACATTCAGTACTTC
CASSLGGLAKNIQYF
>TRBD1|TRBJ2-7|TRBV5-1|-
TGCGCCAGCAGCTTTTCCGGGACAGCCCTCTACGAGCAGTACTTC
CASSFSGTALYEQYF
>-|TRBJ1-5|TRBV18|few
TGTGCCAGCTCACCTTACGGGGACATTGGCACTTATAGCAATCAGCCCCAGCATTTT
CASSPYGDIGTYSNQPQHF
>TRBD1|TRBJ2-5|TRBV28|few
TGTGCCAGCAGTTCCGGGACAGGGGGGGGAAAGACCCAGTACTTC
CASSSGTGGGKTQYF
>-|TRBJ2-7|TRBV27|-
TGTGCCAGCAGTCCCTACCGGGACACCTTTGGGGAGCAGTACTTC
CASSPYRDTFGEQYF
>TRBD2|TRBJ2-3|TRBV6-1|-
TGTGCCAGCAGGGGACTAGTCGGAGATACGCAGTATTTT
CASRGLVGDTQYF
>TRBD1|TRBJ2-7|TRBV6-6|-
TGTGCCAGCAGCGAGGGACAGGGGGCTTCCTACGAGCAGTACTTC
CASSEGQGASYEQYF
>TRBD1|TRBJ1-2|TRBV7-9|-
TGTGCCAGCAGCTTAGTAGGGACAGGGGCGAATCGCTATGGCTACACCTTC
CASSLVGTGANRYGYTF
>-|TRBJ2-5|TRBV6-5|-
TGTGCCAGCAGAAGCGACGGGGGAGAGACCCAGTACTTC
CASRSDGGETQYF
>TRBD1|TRBJ1-1|TRBV15|-
TGTGCCACCAGCAGTGAACAGGGGCCACGGAACACTGAAGCTTTCTTT
CATSSEQGPRNTEAFF
>TRBD1|TRBJ1-6|TRBV27|once
TGTGCCAGCACCTGGAGGACAGGGGGTTCCTATAATTCACCCCTCCACTTT
CASTWRTGGSYNSPLHF
>TRBD2|TRBJ2-5|TRBV7-6|-
TGTGCCAGCAGCTTAAGCCCAGCGGGGCTACAAGAGACCCAGTACTTC
CASSLSPAGLQETQYF
>-|TRBJ1-6|TRBV2|-
TGTGCCAGCAGTGAAGGCCCGCAGGGGCAAACATATAATTCACCCCTCCACTTT
CASSEGPQGQTYNSPLHF
>-|TRBJ1-5|TRBV5-1|-
TGCGCCAGCAGCAGGGGAAGCAATCAGCCCCAGCATTTT
CASSRGSNQPQHF
>-|TRBJ2-5|TRBV7-3|few
TGTGCCAGCAGCTCCACTAGTGGAGAGACCCAGTACTTC
CASSSTSGETQYF
>-|TRBJ1-2|TRBV6-1|-
TGTGCCAGCAGTGAAGCTGTGAAGGGAGCAAACTATGGCTACACCTTC
CASSEAVKGANYGYTF
>TRBD1|TRBJ1-1|TRBV4-2|-
TGTGCCAGCAGCCAGGGCTTTGAGGGGGCGAGGGCTAACACTGAAGCTTTCTTT
CASSQGFEGARANTEAFF
>-|TRBJ2-1|TRBV7-2|once
TGTGCCAGCAGCTCCCAGGCCCAGGTGAATGAGCAGTTCTTC
CASSSQAQVNEQFF
>TRBD1|TRBJ1-2|TRBV9|-
TGTGCCAGCAGCCCCCTGGAGGGGACAGGGGTCTATGGCTACACCTTC
CASSPLEGTGVYGYTF
>-|TRBJ2-2|TRBV7-3|-
TGTGCCAGCAGCTCCCAGGCGAACACCGGGGAGCTGTTTTTT
CASSSQANTGELFF
>-|TRBJ1-5|TRBV5-8|-
TGTGCCAGCAGCTTGGGGACGAGGGAAACTCAGCCCCAGCATTTT
CASSLGTRETQPQHF
>-|TRBJ1-2|TRBV5-4|-
TGTGCCAGCACCCTGCGCGGGCGCCCGGACTATGGCTACACCTTC
CASTLRGRPDYGYTF
>TRBD1|TRBJ1-1|TRBV10-3|-
TGTGCCATCAGCCCACAGGGGGGGAACACTGAAGCTTTCTTT
CAISPQGGNTEAFF
>-|TRBJ1-2|TRBV6-1|once
TGTGCCAGCAGTGAAATGGTTTGGACCCGTCCAGGGTCTTGGCCCCGTTATGGCTACACCTTC
CASSEMVWTRPGSWPRYGYTF
>TRBD1|TRBJ1-1|TRBV29-1|-
TGCAGCGTTGTGCAGGGGGCTGCGCGGTATTATGAAGCTTTCTTT
CSVVQGAARYYEAFF
>TRBD2|TRBJ2-3|TRBV7-9|-
TGTGCCAGCAGCTCACCCCTGGGTAGCGGGGGAACAGATACGCAGTATTTT
CASSSPLGSGGTDTQYF
>-|TRBJ1-5|TRBV18|-
TGTGCCAGCTCAAAGGGTGAGGGTGACAATGGGCCCCAGCATTTT
CASSKGEGDNGPQHF
>TRBD1|TRBJ1-2|TRBV6-5|-
TGTGCCAGCAGTTACGGGACAGGAATTCGCGGCTACACCTTC
CASSYGTGIRGYTF
>TRBD2|TRBJ2-1|TRBV7-3|-
TGTGCCAGCAGCTACGGACTAGCTGGGGAGCAGTTCTTC
CASSYGLAGEQFF
>TRBD1|TRBJ1-1|TRBV7-2|few
TGTGCCAGCAGCTTAAATTCTGACAGGGTCTTGAACACTGAAGCTTTCTTT
CASSLNSDRVLNTEAFF
>-|TRBJ1-2|TRBV6-5|-
TGTGCCAGCAGTTACAGGGGGTCCCTATCCGGCTACACCTTC
CASSYRGSLSGYTF
>-|TRBJ2-5|TRBV4-1|-
TGCGCCAGCAGCCAAGTAGCGGCAGTTTTAGGGACCCAGTACTTC
CASSQVAAVLGTQYF
>-|TRBJ1-6|TRBV6-1|-
TGTGCCAGCAGTGAATTCGGGGGGATCAATTCACCCCTCCACTTT
CASSEFGGINSPLHF
>-|TRBJ2-7|TRBV9|-
TGTGCCAGCAGCGTAATGGACAGACCCAACGAGCAGTACTTC
CASSVMDRPNEQYF
>-|TRBJ1-3|TRBV4-3|-
TGCGCCAGCAGCCAAGCTCAGTCGCTTGGAAACACCATATATTTT
CASSQAQSLGNTIYF
>-|TRBJ1-5|TRBV6-1|few
TGTGCCAGCAGTGCTCGGGGGGAGGGTCGTAGCAATCAGCCCCAGCATTTT
CASSARGEGRSNQPQHF
>-|TRBJ1-2|TRBV10-3|few
TGTGCCATCAGTGAGCAGTCTAACGAGGGGGGGGGCTACACCTTC
CAISEQSNEGGGYTF
>-|TRBJ2-7|TRBV4-1|-
TGCGCCAGCAGCCAAGACGGCGGCCATTCCTACGAGCAGTACTTC
CASSQDGGHSYEQYF
>-|TRBJ2-7|TRBV29-1|-
TGCAGCGGACTGGACAGTATCTCCTACGAGCAGTACTTC
CSGLDSISYEQYF
>-|TRBJ2-7|TRBV12-5|-
TGTGCTAGTGGTTTGAGGGGGGAGCAGTACTTC
CASGLRGEQYF
>TRBD1|TRBJ1-1|TRBV28|-
TGTGCCAGCAGTCACCCGGGACAGGGTGGAGGGAGTGAAGCTTTCTTT
CASSHPGQGGGSEAFF
>TRBD1|TRBJ1-2|TRBV19|-
TGTGCCAGTAGTTACACGGGACAGGGGAACTATGGCTACACCTTC
CASSYTGQGNYGYTF
>-|TRBJ1-3|TRBV11-2|-
TGTGCCAGCAGCCCCAGGGGCTCTGGAAACACCATATATTTT
CASSPRGSGNTIYF
>-|TRBJ2-5|TRBV5-4|once
TGTGCCAGCAGCCCTAGTGACCCCCAAGAGACCCAGTACTTC
CASSPSDPQETQYF
>-|TRBJ1-4|TRBV15|-
TGTGCCACCAGCCTCCGCTCAGGGTTCGATGAAAAACTGTTTTTT
CATSLRSGFDEKLFF
>TRBD1|TRBJ1-1|TRBV9|few
TGTGCCAGCAGCGTTGGACAGGGGATGGACACTGAAGCTTTCTTT
CASSVGQGMDTEAFF
>TRBD1|TRBJ2-7|TRBV6-1|-
TGTGCCAGCAGCGACCCAGGGGGCTTCTCCTACGAGCAGTACTTC
CASSDPGGFSYEQYF
>TRBD1|TRBJ1-1|TRBV5-4|-
TGTGCCAGCAGCTTGATTGGGACAGGCCGTCTTGGTGAAGCTTTCTTT
CASSLIGTGRLGEAFF
>-|TRBJ1-5|TRBV19|-
TGTGCCAGTAAGGCGCAGGCGTATCAGCCCCAGCATTTT
CASKAQAYQPQHF
>-|TRBJ2-3|TRBV29-1|-
TGCAGCGTTCGAAAGGCAGGATTCACAGATACGCAGTATTTT
CSVRKAGFTDTQYF
>-|TRBJ1-1|TRBV7-8|-
TGTGCCAGCAGCTCCCTTCCCAGTGGAGGGGGGGGACTAACTGAAGCTTTCTTT
CASSSLPSGGGGLTEAFF
>-|TRBJ2-7|TRBV5-1|-
TGCGCCAGCAGCTTGAACGGACAACTGACCTACGAGCAGTACTTC
CASSLNGQLTYEQYF
>TRBD1|TRBJ1-5|TRBV2|once
TGTGCCAGCAGTGGGACAGGGGGCAATCAGCCCCAGCATTTT
CASSGTGGNQPQHF
>TRBD1|TRBJ1-1|TRBV7-2|-
TGTGCCAGCAGCTCCGGGACAGGGCCTTGGATGAACACTGAAGCTTTCTTT
CASSSGTGPWMNTEAFF
>TRBD1|TRBJ2-7|TRBV6-5|-
TGTGCCAGCAGTCTACAGGGGGCACACGAGCAGTACTTC
CASSLQGAHEQYF
>-|TRBJ1-2|TRBV7-3|-
TGTGCCAGCAGCCCTGCGGGGAGTTCGAACTATGGCTACACCTTC
CASSPAGSSNYGYTF
>-|TRBJ1-5|TRBV2|few
TGTGCCAGCAGTGAAAGTGCAGTCAATCAGCCCCAGCATTTT
CASSESAVNQPQHF
>TRBD2|TRBJ2-1|TRBV4-1|-
TGCGCCAGCAGCCCGACTAGCGGGGGCCGGCTGGGTGAGCAGTTCTTC
CASSPTSGGRLGEQFF
>TRBD2|TRBJ2-7|TRBV5-4|-
TGTGCCAGCAGCTTAACTAGCGGGGGGTACGAGCAGTACTTC
CASSLTSGGYEQYF